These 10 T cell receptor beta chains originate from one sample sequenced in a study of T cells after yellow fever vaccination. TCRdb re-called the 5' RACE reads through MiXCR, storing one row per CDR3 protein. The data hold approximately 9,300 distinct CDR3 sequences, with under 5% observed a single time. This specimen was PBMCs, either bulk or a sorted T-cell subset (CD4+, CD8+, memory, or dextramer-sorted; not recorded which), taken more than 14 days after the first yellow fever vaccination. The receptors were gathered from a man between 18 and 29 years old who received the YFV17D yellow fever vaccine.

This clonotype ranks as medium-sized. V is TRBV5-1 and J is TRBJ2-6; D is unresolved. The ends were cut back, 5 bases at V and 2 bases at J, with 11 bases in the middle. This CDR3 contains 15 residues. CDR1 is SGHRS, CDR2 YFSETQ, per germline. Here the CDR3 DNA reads TGCGCCAGCAGTGCCGGAAACCCTGGGGCCAACGTCCTGACTTTC. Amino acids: CASSAGNPGANVLTF.

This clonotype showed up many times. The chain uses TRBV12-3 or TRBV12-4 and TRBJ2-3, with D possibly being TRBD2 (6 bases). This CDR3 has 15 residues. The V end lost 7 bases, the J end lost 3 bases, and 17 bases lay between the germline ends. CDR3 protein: CASKLHGGGTDTQYF. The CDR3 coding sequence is TGTGCCAGCAAGTTGCACGGGGGTGGGACAGATACGCAGTATTTT.

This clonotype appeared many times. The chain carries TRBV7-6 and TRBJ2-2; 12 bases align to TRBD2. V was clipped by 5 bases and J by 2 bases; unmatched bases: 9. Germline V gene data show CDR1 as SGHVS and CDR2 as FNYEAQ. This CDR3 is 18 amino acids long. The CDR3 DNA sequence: TGTGCCAGCAGCGCCCTAGCGGGGGGGCAAGGAAACACCGGGGAGCTGTTTTTT. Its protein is CASSALAGGQGNTGELFF.

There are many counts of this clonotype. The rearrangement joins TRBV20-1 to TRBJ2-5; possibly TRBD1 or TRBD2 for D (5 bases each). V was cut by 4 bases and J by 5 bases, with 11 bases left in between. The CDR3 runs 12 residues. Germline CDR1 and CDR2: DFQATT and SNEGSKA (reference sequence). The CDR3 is CSAKGPGETQYF. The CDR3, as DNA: TGCAGTGCTAAGGGACCTGGGGAGACCCAGTACTTC.

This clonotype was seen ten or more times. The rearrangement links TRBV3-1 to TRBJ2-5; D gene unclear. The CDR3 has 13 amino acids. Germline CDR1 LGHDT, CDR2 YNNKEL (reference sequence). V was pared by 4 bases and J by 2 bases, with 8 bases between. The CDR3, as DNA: TGTGCCAGCAGCCTCCGCCGGCAAGAGACCCAGTACTTC. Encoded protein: CASSLRRQETQYF.

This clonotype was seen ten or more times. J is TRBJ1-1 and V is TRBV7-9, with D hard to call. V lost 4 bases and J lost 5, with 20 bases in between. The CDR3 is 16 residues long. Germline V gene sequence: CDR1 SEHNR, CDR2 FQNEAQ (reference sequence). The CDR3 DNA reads TGTGCCAGCAGCTCGGCTCAGGCAGCCTGGCGGACTGAAGCTTTCTTT. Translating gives CASSSAQAAWRTEAFF.

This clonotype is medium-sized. In DNA, the CDR3 is TGTGCCAGCAGCTTGGGCTTCACAGATACGCAGTATTTT. This gives the protein CASSLGFTDTQYF. V gene TRBV7-2 combines with J gene TRBJ2-3; D call uncertain. The CDR3 totals 13 residues. The V gene lost 3 bases and the J gene lost 2 bases, with 6 bases spanning the gap. Germline lookup yields CDR1 SGHTA and CDR2 FQGNSA.

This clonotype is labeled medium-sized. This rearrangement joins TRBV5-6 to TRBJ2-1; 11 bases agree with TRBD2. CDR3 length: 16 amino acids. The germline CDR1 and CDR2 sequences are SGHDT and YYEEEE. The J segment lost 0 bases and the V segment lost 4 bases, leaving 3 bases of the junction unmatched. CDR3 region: CASSLGLAGSYNEQFF. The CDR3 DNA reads TGTGCCAGCAGCCTAGGACTAGCGGGCTCCTACAATGAGCAGTTCTTC.

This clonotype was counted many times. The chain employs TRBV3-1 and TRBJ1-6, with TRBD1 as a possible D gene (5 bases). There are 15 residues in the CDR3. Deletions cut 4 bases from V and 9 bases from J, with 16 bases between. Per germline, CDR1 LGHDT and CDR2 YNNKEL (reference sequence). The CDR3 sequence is CASSLGDPGRSPLHF. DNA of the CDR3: TGTGCCAGCAGCCTGGGGGACCCCGGGCGTTCACCCCTCCACTTT. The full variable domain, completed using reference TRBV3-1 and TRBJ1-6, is DTAVSQTPKYLVTQMGNDKSIKCEQNLGHDTMYWYKQDSKKFLKIMFSYNNKELIINETVPNRFSPKSPDKAHLNLHINSLELGDSAVYFCASSLGDPGRSPLHFGNGTRLTVT.

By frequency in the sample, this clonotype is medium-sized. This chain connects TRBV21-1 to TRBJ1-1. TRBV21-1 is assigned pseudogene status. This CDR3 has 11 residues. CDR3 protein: CASSKRLEAFF. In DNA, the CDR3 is TGTGCCAGCAGCAAACGGTTAGAAGCTTTCTTT.